Listed below are T cell receptor beta chains from one sample, sequenced in a study of cytomegalovirus exposure and HLA in healthy donors. Using immunoSEQ multiplex PCR, the repertoire was profiled, and TCRdb retains in-frame clones only, with some absent. The table records tens of thousands of clones, about four fifths of them present only once. The sample comprised PBMCs. The receptors originated from a woman aged 25 to 39 in good health and CMV-seronegative. CDR3s leave out the opening cysteine and the closing phenylalanine or tryptophan.

J | V | length | CDR3
TRBJ2-5 | TRBV14 | 13 | ASSQDIHGKETQY
TRBJ2-3 | TRBV9 | 13 | ASSVDGRLTDTQY
TRBJ2-2 | TRBV6-1 | 13 | ASSEGDRDTGELF
TRBJ2-7 | TRBV12-2 | 15 | ASRFNTSGKRFHEQY
TRBJ2-1 | TRBV5-4 | 13 | ASSPSGGPYNEQF
TRBJ2-7 | TRBV5-4 | 13 | ASSRWGGPPYEQY
TRBJ2-2 | TRBV4-1 | 14 | ASSQTDRAYTGELF
TRBJ1-2 | TRBV18 | 14 | ASSRLQEGIDGGYT
TRBJ1-2 | TRBV9 | 15 | ASSQTGGARAGGGYT
TRBJ1-4 | TRBV6-5 | 12 | ASRTGLGGEKLF
TRBJ1-5 | TRBV27 | 14 | ASSPAPGGTNQPQH
TRBJ1-1 | TRBV9 | 14 | AGSVTDTSLNTEAF
TRBJ1-2 | TRBV6-9 | 14 | ASSYSVGGGNYGYT
TRBJ2-7 | TRBV7-9 | 13 | ASSPKTGRSWEQY
TRBJ1-1 | TRBV6-1 | 11 | ASSDSGRIEAF
TRBJ2-1 | TRBV6-5 | 9 | ASSSTSGYF
TRBJ1-5 | TRBV5-6 | 13 | ASSLTGGRHQPQH
TRBJ1-4 | TRBV2 | 12 | ASSTARVNEKLF
TRBJ2-6 | TRBV2 | 12 | ASKKGSGANVLT
TRBJ1-2 | TRBV19 | 10 | ASSGEGRGYT
TRBJ2-7 | TRBV5-5 | 12 | ASSLETEYYEQY
TRBJ2-4 | TRBV7-2 | 13 | ASSPGQPGKDIQY
TRBJ1-1 | TRBV2 | 12 | ASRRQGANTEAF
TRBJ2-7 | TRBV10-2 | 12 | ASSKGIQGNEQY
TRBJ2-5 | TRBV25-1 | 14 | ASTIGVGQAGETQY
TRBJ1-2 | TRBV25-1 | 12 | ASLGQGAFDGYT
TRBJ1-2 | TRBV5-1 | 13 | ASSLVLDRVEGYT
TRBJ1-4 | TRBV4-2 | 13 | ASSQDAVTNEKLF